These T cell receptor beta chains were read from a single sample in a study of beta chain features in type 1 diabetes. Here immunoSEQ multiplex PCR was the method, and the copy in TCRdb shows in-frame clones only, minus some. The top ten clones hold around 0.12% of a sample with around 690,000 clones, around an eighth of them seen once. The sample comprised naive CD4+ T cells from blood. The receptors originated from a man aged 30 to 39 with type 1 diabetes. The CDR3 runs from the conserved cysteine through the conserved F or W. The D gene is left open where the match is weak. Size is stated for part of the rows, as once, few or many counts, or as a class when the clone is expanded.

D: .
V: TRBV6-5
length: 14
size: .
J: TRBJ1-5
DNA: TGTGCCAGCAGTCCACAGTTTGGAGGTCAGCCCCAGCATTTT
CDR3: CASSPQFGGQPQHF

D: TRBD2
V: TRBV9
length: 15
size: few
J: TRBJ2-1
DNA: TGTGCCAGCAGCCCGACTAGCGAGAAGGTCCATGAGCAGTTCTTC
CDR3: CASSPTSEKVHEQFF

D: .
V: TRBV25-1
length: 14
size: few
J: TRBJ2-7
DNA: TGTGCCAGCAGTGATTTGGCAGGTTCCTACGAGCAGTACTTC
CDR3: CASSDLAGSYEQYF

D: .
V: TRBV6-5
length: 14
size: few
J: TRBJ1-1
DNA: TGTGCCAGCAGCCACTTGAACCAGAACACTGAAGCTTTCTTT
CDR3: CASSHLNQNTEAFF

D: TRBD2
V: TRBV18
length: 15
size: few
J: TRBJ2-1
DNA: TGTGCCAGCTCGCCGGGACTAGCGGGGGCCGGATTTGAGTTCTTC
CDR3: CASSPGLAGAGFEFF

D: TRBD2
V: TRBV9
length: 18
size: .
J: TRBJ2-1
DNA: TGTGCCAGCAGCGTAGCTGCTAGCGGGGTTAACTCCTACAATGAGCAGTTCTTC
CDR3: CASSVAASGVNSYNEQFF

D: TRBD2
V: TRBV28
length: 16
size: .
J: TRBJ2-2
DNA: TGTGCCAGCAGTTTGGGGCGGGGGACCTCCACCGGGGAGCTGTTTTTT
CDR3: CASSLGRGTSTGELFF

D: .
V: TRBV5-1
length: 14
size: few
J: TRBJ2-1
DNA: TGCGCCACGAACCGGGACTCCCCTCACAATGAGCAGTTCTTC
CDR3: CATNRDSPHNEQFF

D: .
V: TRBV13
length: 20
size: .
J: TRBJ1-6
DNA: TGTGCCAGCACCTCGGGCTTTCGAACCGGGAGCGCGGGCCGATATTCACCCCTCCACTTT
CDR3: CASTSGFRTGSAGRYSPLHF

D: TRBD1
V: TRBV19
length: 17
size: few
J: TRBJ2-6
DNA: TGTGCCAGTAGTACCCTACAGGGGCCGGACGGGGCCAACGTCCTGACTTTC
CDR3: CASSTLQGPDGANVLTF

D: TRBD1
V: TRBV27
length: 16
size: .
J: TRBJ1-6
DNA: TGTGCCAGCAGGTGGCAGGGGGAAGCCTATAATTCACCCCTCCACTTT
CDR3: CASRWQGEAYNSPLHF

D: TRBD2
V: TRBV2
length: 15
size: once
J: TRBJ2-5
DNA: TGTGCCAGCAGGGGGACTAGCGGGGGCTTGGAGACCCAGTACTTC
CDR3: CASRGTSGGLETQYF

D: .
V: TRBV18
length: 16
size: few
J: TRBJ2-2
DNA: TGTGCCAGCTCACCACCGAGCCACTTGAACACCGGGGAGCTGTTTTTT
CDR3: CASSPPSHLNTGELFF

D: .
V: TRBV5-4
length: 14
size: .
J: TRBJ2-7
DNA: TGTGCCAGCAGCTTGGCGGTAGTACCCTACGAGCAGTACTTC
CDR3: CASSLAVVPYEQYF

D: .
V: TRBV4-2
length: 15
size: few
J: TRBJ1-5
DNA: TGTGCCAGCAGCCATCCAGAGCGAGGAAATCAGCCCCAGCATTTT
CDR3: CASSHPERGNQPQHF

D: TRBD1
V: TRBV6-5
length: 16
size: few
J: TRBJ2-3
DNA: TGTGCCAGCAGTTATACCAAGGGGGCGCCTACAGATACGCAGTATTTT
CDR3: CASSYTKGAPTDTQYF

D: .
V: TRBV5-1
length: 14
size: .
J: TRBJ2-7
DNA: TGCGCCAGCAGCTTGGTGGGGGGCGGCTACGAGCAGTACTTC
CDR3: CASSLVGGGYEQYF

D: TRBD1
V: TRBV19
length: 15
size: few
J: TRBJ1-5
DNA: TGTGCCAGTAGTTCCGGGACAGAGGTGGTTAAGCCCCAGCATTTT
CDR3: CASSSGTEVVKPQHF

D: TRBD2
V: TRBV11-3
length: 16
size: .
J: TRBJ2-3
DNA: TGTGCCAGCAGCTTTCGGACTAGCGGGGATACAGATACGCAGTATTTT
CDR3: CASSFRTSGDTDTQYF

D: TRBD1
V: TRBV29-1
length: 14
size: few
J: TRBJ2-5
DNA: TGCAGCGCTGACCCCGGGACAGCTCAAGAGACCCAGTACTTC
CDR3: CSADPGTAQETQYF

D: TRBD1
V: TRBV18
length: 17
size: .
J: TRBJ2-1
DNA: TGTGCCAGCTCACTCGGGACAGCAGGGTGGGTCGGTAATGAGCAGTTCTTC
CDR3: CASSLGTAGWVGNEQFF

D: .
V: TRBV6-5
length: 15
size: .
J: TRBJ2-1
DNA: TGTGCCAGCAAGGACTCCGCCGCGTTTCACAATGAGCAGTTCTTC
CDR3: CASKDSAAFHNEQFF

D: TRBD1
V: TRBV19
length: 15
size: few
J: TRBJ2-2
DNA: TGTGCCAGTAGATCAGTAACAGGGGTCGACGGGGAGCTGTTTTTT
CDR3: CASRSVTGVDGELFF

D: .
V: TRBV9
length: 16
size: .
J: TRBJ1-6
DNA: TGTGCCAGCAGCGCCTCCTTCCAGGGAAATAATTCACCCCTCCACTTT
CDR3: CASSASFQGNNSPLHF

D: TRBD1
V: TRBV7-9
length: 14
size: few
J: TRBJ1-2
DNA: TGTGCCAGCAGCTCCGGACAGGGAAAAGAAGGCTACACCTTC
CDR3: CASSSGQGKEGYTF

D: .
V: TRBV29-1
length: 13
size: few
J: TRBJ2-7
DNA: TGCAGCGTTGCAGGCCTGCTCCAGAACGAGCAGTACTTC
CDR3: CSVAGLLQNEQYF

D: TRBD2
V: TRBV11-2
length: 16
size: .
J: TRBJ2-2
DNA: TGTGCCAGCGGTCTCCTAGCGGGGGTGAACACCGGGGAGCTGTTTTTT
CDR3: CASGLLAGVNTGELFF

D: .
V: TRBV28
length: 15
size: .
J: TRBJ2-5
DNA: TGTGCCAGCAGTTTATTTCTAGCAGGTCAAGAGACCCAGTACTTC
CDR3: CASSLFLAGQETQYF

D: .
V: TRBV9
length: 14
size: few
J: TRBJ2-1
DNA: TGTGCCAGCAGCCCCAGCCGGCGGGACAATGAGCAGTTCTTC
CDR3: CASSPSRRDNEQFF

D: TRBD1
V: TRBV18
length: 15
size: .
J: TRBJ1-5
DNA: TGTGCCAGCTCACCTGGGGACAGCTTCAATCAGCCCCAGCATTTT
CDR3: CASSPGDSFNQPQHF

D: TRBD1
V: TRBV29-1
length: 14
size: .
J: TRBJ1-1
DNA: TGCAGCGTTGCCAGGGACAGGGTCTTGATTGAAGCTTTCTTT
CDR3: CSVARDRVLIEAFF

D: .
V: TRBV6-5
length: 15
size: few
J: TRBJ1-6
DNA: TGTGCCAGCAGTTATACTCTTTTCGGGCGTTCACCCCTCCACTTT
CDR3: CASSYTLFGRSPLHF

D: .
V: TRBV5-1
length: 14
size: .
J: TRBJ2-3
DNA: TGCGCCAGCAGCCCGAACCCTAGCACAGATACGCAGTATTTT
CDR3: CASSPNPSTDTQYF

D: .
V: TRBV9
length: 14
size: few
J: TRBJ1-3
DNA: TGTGCCAGCAGCCAGGGCTCTTCTGGAAACACCATATATTTT
CDR3: CASSQGSSGNTIYF

D: .
V: TRBV30
length: 13
size: few
J: TRBJ2-5
DNA: TGTGCCTGTTTGGGTGGGACCCAAGAGACCCAGTACTTC
CDR3: CACLGGTQETQYF

D: TRBD1
V: TRBV7-2
length: 17
size: few
J: TRBJ1-4
DNA: TGTGCCAGCAGCTTAGTAATCGGAGGGACAGGGTATGAAAAACTGTTTTTT
CDR3: CASSLVIGGTGYEKLFF

D: .
V: TRBV5-1
length: 14
size: .
J: TRBJ2-7
DNA: TGCGCCAGCAGCCCTGACAGGGAGGACTACGAGCAGTACTTC
CDR3: CASSPDREDYEQYF

D: .
V: TRBV19
length: 14
size: once
J: TRBJ1-5
DNA: TGTGCCAGTAGTATGTTGACGGGCGGTCAGCCCCAGCATTTT
CDR3: CASSMLTGGQPQHF

D: .
V: TRBV7-2
length: 16
size: .
J: TRBJ2-1
DNA: TGTGCCAGCAGCCCCAGCTGGGGGACTTGGTACAATGAGCAGTTCTTC
CDR3: CASSPSWGTWYNEQFF

D: TRBD2
V: TRBV5-6
length: 14
size: few
J: TRBJ2-3
DNA: TGTGCCAGCAGCTTGCCGGGAGGGATAGATACGCAGTATTTT
CDR3: CASSLPGGIDTQYF